The TCR beta chain under discussion was sequenced for a study of cytomegalovirus exposure and HLA in healthy donors (dated by TCRdb to the late 2010s). About the study as a whole: An earlier analysis of roughly 610 of the donors reported about 300 Gb of sequence data and some 110 million unique TCR beta sequences obtained from about 170 million T cells. Besides the first cohort of approximately 710 subjects, a separate validation cohort made up of 120 different subjects was used. The study combined high-throughput TCR immunosequencing, statistical association of individual TCRs with disease status, and machine learning to predict cytomegalovirus infection status. Among the roughly 400 genotyped donors, around 81% belonged to the genetic ancestry cluster associated with self-reported Caucasian donors. The study profiled the T cell repertoires of fewer than 850 subjects by immunosequencing and related them to cytomegalovirus serostatus. In a later analysis, previously published TCR beta repertoires from roughly 710 donors were re-analyzed and high-resolution HLA genotyping was added so that TCR occurrence patterns could be studied. Roughly five DR-DQ haplotypes were handled as single units for association and clustering, since linkage in the cohort was strong. The study aimed to test whether cataloging public T cell receptors could reveal signatures of past pathogen exposure. Among around 400 genotyped donors of the cohort, an average of approximately 230,000 unique TCR beta nucleotide sequences were sequenced per donor, roughly 18% of them non-productive. HLA typing included class I and class II loci at four-digit resolution. An earlier analysis of approximately 500 of the donors applied high-throughput TCR beta sequencing to assess whether each TCR beta V gene segment acted as functional or pseudogenic. The number of typed donors differed by locus: roughly 629-640 for A, B, C, DRB1 and DQB1; 500 to 550 for DQA1; 606 for DPA1; and 450 to 480 for DPB1. Donor age, sex, ethnicity and CMV serostatus were compiled together with the repertoire data. Genome-wide SNP genotypes for about 60% of the roughly 700 donors were used in a later genetic analysis, which treated that subset as a discovery cohort. An early release covering over 500 HLA-typed donors comprised about 310 gigabases of sequencing data and approximately 80 million unique TCR sequences. In the later analysis, no new phenotypic data were used to find candidate immune exposures; instead, reliance was placed on TCR beta sequences and their occurrence across donors. Every discovery cohort repertoire had been produced on one sequencing platform.

This clone is a singleton in its sample. Its antigen specificity is not known. No base quality information exists; no much larger clone differs at one position. The cohort consisted of hundreds of healthy bone marrow donors. Cohort members were all nominally healthy when sampled, although unrecorded immune exposures were likely present. The donor was CMV seropositive and was included in the group of 270 or so seropositive cohort members. Each donor provided a peripheral blood sample, and peripheral blood mononuclear cells were used for TCR beta sequencing. Genomic DNA extraction from the blood cell samples was performed with the Qiagen DNeasy Blood Extraction Kit. What the authors observed across the whole study: This cohort had only TCR beta chains sequenced, and the lack of alpha or paired-chain data limited which features could be detected. According to a later analysis, TCR association rates differed among HLA loci, with DRB1 alleles showing the most associated TCRs and HLA-C alleles showing the fewest. According to the authors, the approach could potentially be generalized to other disease states and immunological phenotypes. Several of the top co-occurrence clusters appeared to be linked to parvovirus B19, influenza, CMV and Epstein-Barr virus, according to a later analysis. A few of the identified cytomegalovirus-associated TCR beta chains were confirmed in vitro to be specific for cytomegalovirus antigens. A later analysis found that most CMV-associated TCR beta chains appeared HLA-restricted, with HLA associations seemingly driven largely by CMV exposure. The only immune exposure information available for the cohort was CMV serostatus. Some IMGT-functional V segments, including TRBV6-2 and TRBV6-3, could not be told apart with the 87-base-pair reads, so those segments were excluded. The classifier was reported to diagnose cytomegalovirus status with high specificity and sensitivity in both the original cohort and the validation cohort. In a later genetic analysis, a missense DCLRE1C variant was associated with V-gene and J-gene trimming of TCR beta chains, and the association was replicated in an independent cohort. While some public TCRs were present in many individuals, most TCR sequences turned up only very rarely across donors. A later genetic analysis reported fewer N-insertions in productive TCRs among donors in an Asian-associated ancestry cluster than the roughly 670-donor mean. Because some donors lacked HLA typing at each locus, the association tests relied only on the typed subset. In a later analysis, HLA-associated TCR beta chains were found to be more clonally expanded and to have lower generation probabilities than equally common non-associated chains. The study listed 164 TCR beta chains as associated with cytomegalovirus. The earlier analysis of approximately 590 of the donors excluded over 15 rarely observed V segments, including chromosome 9 orphons, because counts were too low. When HLA alleles, especially DR and DQ, strongly co-occurred, TCR associations were difficult to assign to individual alleles. A further reported finding was that TCR beta sequences accurately predicted the HLA-A and HLA-B alleles for most subjects in the first cohort. Linkage disequilibrium might explain the correlated functional status among segregating V segments, but an unknown experimental factor could not be excluded. Specific HLA alleles were associated with 16,951 TCR beta sequences at a false discovery rate of 0.05 in a later analysis. Broadly in line with IMGT annotations, most TCR beta V segments showed up in productive rearrangements about 87% or about 30% of the time in an earlier analysis of around 600 of the donors. The sequencing pipeline was judged likely to have produced a cluster of highly shared sequence variants as a technical artifact. Presence/absence analyses assumed roughly uniform sequencing depth across donors, an assumption that may not hold.

The library was generated by the immunoSEQ multiplex PCR assay. A mixture of 60 forward primers for TCR Vbeta segments and 13 reverse primers for TCR Jbeta segments was used in the multiplex PCR. The CDR3 region of rearranged TCR beta genes was amplified from genomic DNA by a multiplex PCR assay. On the Illumina HiSeq System, the amplified TCR beta libraries were sequenced as 87-base-pair reads. The study's own analysis went as follows. In a later analysis, 77 million or so unique TCR beta chains were counted across the approximately 640 repertoires, and roughly 9.9 million of these chains were shared by at least two donors. Raw reads were error-corrected and collapsed into unique sequences by a nearest-neighbor algorithm in which closely related sequences were merged to remove PCR and sequencing errors. V, D and J gene segments were assigned by aligning CDR3 sequences to IMGT reference sequences. For a sequence to be retained, a match of at least six nucleotides was required to both a V gene segment and a J gene segment. A rearrangement was called productive if the CDR3 had no stop codons and remained in frame with V and J, and every other rearrangement was called non-productive. CDR3 was defined according to IMGT convention as the region running from the second conserved V-encoded cysteine to the conserved J-encoded phenylalanine. Sequences without an unambiguous match to a single V gene segment were excluded from the earlier analysis of about 600 of the donors. In an earlier analysis of 500 to 750 of the donors, V segments were called functional above 56.7% productive rearrangements and were called segregating when the between-donor standard deviation exceeded 5%. A statistical classification framework was built to diagnose cytomegalovirus status from the catalog of TCR beta chain sequences. In a later analysis, TCR nucleotide sequences were compared against IMGT/GENE-DB human TR gene sequences so that V and J genes could be assigned. Using the TCRdist pipeline, a later analysis assigned CDR3 sequences along with most-parsimonious VDJ recombination scenarios. A later analysis defined each TCR beta chain by its CDR3 amino acid sequence plus V-gene family, and excluded reads lacking a unique V-gene family. In a later analysis, 550 to 650 highly shared, low-generation-probability nucleotide sequences were removed to address suspected cross-contamination and a sequencing artifact. For each public chain, a later analysis derived a clonal expansion index from normalized ranks of inferred template counts within each repertoire. In a later analysis, generation probabilities were computed with a VDJ recombination model fitted to out-of-frame rearrangements, and the resulting probabilities were checked against IGoR. Hypergeometric tests were used in a later analysis to score TCR-TCR, TCR-HLA and TCR-CMV co-occurrence, with a repertoire-size bias correction applied to the TCR pairs. A later analysis estimated false discovery rates by permuting HLA or CMV assignments 20 times. In a later analysis, co-occurring TCRs were grouped using DBSCAN, with TCRdist sequence similarity added in when clustering inside HLA-allele-positive subsets. Co-occurrence clustering excluded repertoires with fewer than 30,000 or more than 120,000 public chains, plus five with anomalous nucleotide sharing. Held by TCRdb, this immuneACCESS table contains in-frame sequences only and omits some clones. Under half of the omission traces to an unresolved V gene where checked; the cause of the rest is unknown. V and J calls and clone size are given by that table; D and trimming were obtained from the DNA. A total of 150,000 or so clones appear in this sample, roughly 80% of them only once. 10% to 15% of the sample is taken by the ten largest.

V loses 4 bases at its end and J loses 1 base; junction bases beyond the gene matches: 2. From the cysteine up to the phenylalanine, the CDR3 has a length of 15 residues. Here the CDR3 DNA is all that survives: 45 bases in frame from base 1. The CDR1 and CDR2 encoded by the germline V gene are SGHDT and YYEEEE. Sequencing used PBMCs. The V and J segments used are TRBV5-6 and TRBJ2-1, and 10 junctional nucleotides match TRBD2. The sequence derives from a man in his forties in good health and CMV-seropositive. The nucleotide sequence is given as TGTGCCAGCAGCCCACTAGCGGGATCCTACAATGAGCAGTTCTTC. It encodes CASSPLAGSYNEQFF.